This TCR beta chain originates from a study of blood T cell repertoires in COVID-19. Clones were read by immunoSEQ multiplex PCR, and TCRdb kept only the in-frame ones, dropping some. The sample contains some 75,000 clones, around 89% of which appear only once. The sample consisted of peripheral blood. The receptor was derived from a man in his 60s with acute or convalescent COVID-19.

CDR3 amino acids: CASSTGSPGETQYF. The CDR3 DNA reads TGTGCCAGCAGTACAGGGAGTCCAGGAGAGACCCAGTACTTC. This rearrangement joins TRBV28 to TRBJ2-5; a possible D gene is TRBD1 (6 bases). The CDR3 contains 14 residues. CDR1 is MDHEN and CDR2 is SYDVKM in the germline V gene. V was shortened by 5 bases and J by 4 bases, with 14 bases between the two germline ends.